These 32 T cell receptor beta chains share one sample of origin, sequenced in a study of cytomegalovirus exposure and HLA in healthy donors. The PCR contained 60 Vbeta and 13 Jbeta primers. Clones were read by immunoSEQ multiplex PCR, and TCRdb kept only the in-frame ones, dropping some. The data contain nearly 200,000 clones, roughly 77% of them singletons. The source material was PBMCs. The origin of the receptors is a male donor in good health and CMV-seropositive.

The chain carries TRBV7-9 and TRBJ1-1; 10 nucleotides line up with TRBD1. The CDR3 is made up of 14 amino acids. With 5 bases clipped from V and 10 bases from J, the junction kept 10 bases outside the gene matches. Per germline, CDR1 SEHNR and CDR2 FQNEAQ (reference sequence). The chain's CDR3 is CASSALGTGERAFF. The CDR3 coding sequence is TGTGCCAGCAGCGCGTTAGGGACAGGGGAGAGAGCTTTCTTT.

The chain employs TRBV15 and TRBJ2-2, with D perhaps matching TRBD1 (6 bases). The CDR3 has 15 amino acids. Trimming cost V 0 bases and J 6 bases, with 11 bases left between them. Germline V gene sequence: CDR1 LNHNV, CDR2 YYDKDF (reference sequence). The CDR3 loop reads CATSRDDQGPGELFF. The CDR3 DNA sequence: TGTGCCACCAGCAGAGATGATCAGGGGCCCGGGGAGCTGTTTTTT.

This clone was seen just once. The chain is built from TRBV10-3 and TRBJ2-3; TRBD2 is a possible D gene (6 bases). The CDR3 consists of 14 residues. V lost 0 bases to trimming and J lost 3 bases, with 7 bases between them. CDR1 is ENHRY, CDR2 SYGVKD, per germline. The CDR3 spells CAISESRGTDTQYF. Here the CDR3 DNA reads TGTGCCATCAGTGAGTCTCGGGGGACAGATACGCAGTATTTT.

This chain links TRBV4-1 with TRBJ2-7, with a possible D match to TRBD1 (5 bases). The length of the CDR3 is 15 residues. Germline lookup yields CDR1 MGHRA and CDR2 YSYEKL. Trimming pared 1 base from V and 0 bases from J, leaving 10 bases between. The CDR3 DNA reads TGCGCCAGCAGCCAAGGTCTACAGGACTCCTACGAGCAGTACTTC. Translated: CASSQGLQDSYEQYF.

This chain uses TRBV27 with TRBJ2-7; tentative D call: TRBD1 (6 bases). This CDR3 has 12 amino acids. Trimming took 7 bases from V and 3 from J, leaving 10 bases between them. Germline values: CDR1 MNHEY, CDR2 SMNVEV (reference sequence). The CDR3: CASKGVNYEQYF. Written as DNA, the CDR3 is TGTGCCAGCAAGGGGGTTAACTACGAGCAGTACTTC.

V usage is TRBV9 and J usage is TRBJ2-5; 9 nucleotides agree with TRBD2. CDR1 and CDR2 (germline): SGDLS, YYNGEE. V was pared by 3 bases and J by 5 bases, with 11 bases of the junction left unmatched. The CDR3 sequence is 16 residues long. CDR3 residues: CASSAPSGRFYETQYF. The CDR3 DNA is TGTGCCAGCAGCGCGCCGAGCGGGAGGTTCTACGAGACCCAGTACTTC. Looking up the rest from reference TRBV9 and TRBJ2-5 gives the full variable domain: DSGVTQTPKHLITATGQRVTLRCSPRSGDLSVYWYQQSLDQGLQFLIQYYNGEERAKGNILERFSAQQFPDLHSELNLSSLELGDSALYFCASSAPSGRFYETQYFGPGTRLLVL.

The chain recombines TRBV5-1 with TRBJ1-1, with D perhaps TRBD1 (5 bases). The CDR3 runs to 16 residues. The germline gives CDR1 SGHRS, CDR2 YFSETQ. Between the trimmed V and J ends, which lost 2 bases and 0 bases, there was a span of 14 bases. In DNA, the CDR3 is TGCGCCAGCAGCTTCCGCCTCAGGGAGGTGAACACTGAAGCTTTCTTT. It is translated as CASSFRLREVNTEAFF. Full variable domain (outside the CDR3, taken from reference TRBV5-1 and TRBJ1-1): KAGVTQTPRYLIKTRGQQVTLSCSPISGHRSVSWYQQTPGQGLQFLFEYFSETQRNKGNFPGRFSGRQFSNSRSEMNVSTLELGDSALYLCASSFRLREVNTEAFFGQGTRLTVV.

This chain uses TRBV19 with TRBJ1-2; 10 bases are a match to TRBD1. The V and J ends lost 5 bases and 4 bases, in that order; junction bases with no gene match: 4. Germline V lookup: CDR1 LNHDA, CDR2 SQIVND (reference sequence). The CDR3 consists of 14 residues. The CDR3 sequence is CASSADRGFYGYTF. The CDR3 DNA reads TGTGCCAGTAGTGCGGACAGGGGGTTCTATGGCTACACCTTC.

V usage is TRBV4-2 and J usage is TRBJ1-5, with 8 bases that match TRBD1. CDR3 length: 16 residues. Germline CDR1 is LGHNA and CDR2 is YNFKEQ. Unmatched junction bases numbered 7, after V lost 4 bases and J lost 2 bases. CDR3 in DNA: TGTGCCAGCAGCCGCCTACAGGGGGAGGGCAATCAGCCCCAGCATTTT. Amino acids: CASSRLQGEGNQPQHF.

CDR3 in amino acids: CASRSLPGTGANTEAFF. DNA of the CDR3: TGTGCAAGTCGCTCTTTACCCGGGACAGGGGCGAACACTGAAGCTTTCTTT. V is TRBV12-2 and J is TRBJ1-1; the tabulated D call, TRBD1, remains unverified against the DNA. TRBV12-2 is a listed pseudogene. The CDR3 covers 17 residues.

A few counts support this clone. This chain connects TRBV19 to TRBJ1-5, with D possibly TRBD1 on 5 matching bases. Germline V gene sequence: CDR1 LNHDA, CDR2 SQIVND (reference sequence). V lost 10 bases to trimming and J lost 6 bases, with 16 bases between them. This CDR3 region has 13 residues. The CDR3 DNA follows: TGTGCCACGAGAACAGGTGATTTTCAGCCCCAGCATTTT. Amino acid sequence: CATRTGDFQPQHF.

The chain uses TRBV6-4 and TRBJ1-5; a weak D match, TRBD1 (6 bases). This CDR3 is 16 amino acids long. The germline CDR1 and CDR2 sequences are MRHNA and SNTAGT. Trimming cost V 6 bases and J 5 bases, with 20 bases left between them. CDR3 amino acids: CASSERDKVCHQPQHF. DNA for the CDR3: TGTGCCAGCAGCGAACGGGACAAAGTGTGCCATCAGCCCCAGCATTTT.

The gene calls are TRBV11-1 and TRBJ1-3; D may be TRBD1 (5 bases). V lost 5 bases and J lost 4, with 18 bases in between. The CDR3 is 16 residues long. Germline CDR1 is SGHAT and CDR2 is FQDESV (reference sequence). The CDR3 loop is CASSPNGAGNGNTIYF. The CDR3 region has the DNA TGTGCCAGCAGCCCCAACGGAGCAGGGAACGGAAACACCATATATTTT. Full variable domain (outside the CDR3, taken from reference TRBV11-1 and TRBJ1-3): EAEVAQSPRYKITEKSQAVAFWCDPISGHATLYWYRQILGQGPELLVQFQDESVVDDSQLPKDRFSAERLKGVDSTLKIQPAELGDSAMYLCASSPNGAGNGNTIYFGEGSWLTVV.

This chain connects TRBV9 to TRBJ2-3, with 7 bases lining up with TRBD1. Trimming cost V 3 bases and J 4 bases; bases outside gene matches: 8. The CDR3 length is 15 residues. Germline V gene lookup returns CDR1 SGDLS and CDR2 YYNGEE. The CDR3 DNA sequence: TGTGCCAGCAGCGCAGACAGGGATGGGTCAGATACGCAGTATTTT. Protein: CASSADRDGSDTQYF.

The rearrangement links TRBV5-6 to TRBJ1-1, with D possibly being TRBD1 (5 bases). V lost 2 bases, J lost 11 bases, and 22 bases lay in between. The CDR3 consists of 15 residues. CDR1 is SGHDT, CDR2 YYEEEE, per germline. CDR3 region: CASSFTGLVQAAAFF. The CDR3 DNA sequence: TGTGCCAGCAGCTTTACGGGTCTAGTACAGGCGGCGGCTTTCTTT.

The chain joins TRBV7-2 to TRBJ2-5; unclear D gene. The CDR3 totals 14 residues. V shed 1 base and J shed 1 base, with 7 bases lying between them. The germline CDR1 and CDR2 sequences are SGHTA and FQGNSA. CDR3 loop: CASSLGPVQETQYF. Here the CDR3 DNA reads TGTGCCAGCAGCTTAGGCCCGGTCCAAGAGACCCAGTACTTC.

V gene TRBV27 combines with J gene TRBJ1-1; D might be TRBD1 (6 bases). Germline CDR1 is MNHEY and CDR2 is SMNVEV (reference sequence). Trimming took off 7 bases at V and 2 bases at J, with 11 bases between the two ends. There are 13 residues in the CDR3. In DNA, the CDR3 is TGTGCCAGCATCCGACAGGAAAACACTGAAGCTTTCTTT. Residues: CASIRQENTEAFF.

This chain connects TRBV13 to TRBJ2-1; perhaps TRBD1 as D (6 bases). The CDR3 is made up of 13 amino acids. The germline gives CDR1 PRHDT, CDR2 FYEKMQ (reference sequence). Deletions cut 7 bases from V and 6 bases from J, with 13 bases between. As DNA, the CDR3 is TGTGCCAGCACGTCAGGGGTGCGCAATGAGCAGTTCTTC. Its translation is CASTSGVRNEQFF.

The rearrangement links TRBV5-4 to TRBJ2-1; TRBD1 matches 9 bases. V shed 2 bases and J 7 bases; nucleotides not matched to a gene: 4. Germline V gives CDR1 SGHNT, CDR2 YYREEE (reference sequence). This CDR3 is 14 amino acids long. The CDR3 DNA reads as TGTGCCAGCAGCTTCGGACAGGGGCTTAATGAGCAGTTCTTC. Translating it yields CASSFGQGLNEQFF.

J is TRBJ1-2 and V is TRBV5-4; D perhaps matches TRBD1 (6 bases). The CDR3 totals 17 residues. Trimming shortened V by 3 bases and J by 4 bases, and 22 bases separated the two germline ends. Germline assignment: CDR1 SGHNT and CDR2 YYREEE (reference sequence). CDR3 residues: CASSWEGGLRIFYGYTF. CDR3 nucleotides: TGTGCCAGCAGCTGGGAGGGGGGCCTTAGAATCTTCTATGGCTACACCTTC.

This rearrangement joins TRBV30 to TRBJ2-3; 9 nucleotides match TRBD2. This CDR3 comprises 15 residues. The germline V gene encodes CDR1 GTSNPN and CDR2 SVGIG (reference sequence). V shed 3 bases, J shed 0 bases, and the junction held 4 bases outside the gene matches. CDR3 amino acids: CAWRSGRKSTDTQYF. CDR3 in DNA: TGTGCCTGGAGAAGCGGGAGGAAAAGCACAGATACGCAGTATTTT. The whole variable domain, filled in from reference TRBV30 and TRBJ2-3, reads SQTIHQWPATLVQPVGSPLSLECTVEGTSNPNLYWYRQAAGRGLQLLFYSVGIGQISSEVPQNLSASRPQDRQFILSSKKLLLSDSGFYLCAWRSGRKSTDTQYFGPGTRLTVL.

The V and J genes are TRBV4-3 and TRBJ2-2, with a possible D match to TRBD2 (6 bases). Deletions cut 3 bases from V and 3 bases from J, with 8 bases between. This CDR3 contains 14 residues. Germline-derived CDR1 and CDR2 are LGHNA and YSLEER. The CDR3 here is CASSQRGYTGELFF. DNA of the CDR3: TGCGCCAGCAGCCAGCGGGGTTACACCGGGGAGCTGTTTTTT.

The V gene is TRBV20-1, the J gene TRBJ1-6; D is unresolved. Germline CDR1 and CDR2: DFQATT and SNEGSKA (reference sequence). The ends were cut back, 3 bases at V and 10 bases at J, with 7 bases in the middle. There are 11 residues in the CDR3. This CDR3 is CSASRVSPLHF. As DNA, the CDR3 is TGCAGTGCTAGTCGGGTCTCACCCCTCCACTTT.

The V call is TRBV9, the J call TRBJ1-2, with D perhaps TRBD1 (5 bases). V shed 0 bases and J shed 7 bases, with 22 bases lying between them. The CDR3 runs 17 residues. The germline V gene encodes CDR1 SGDLS and CDR2 YYNGEE. In nucleotides, the CDR3 is TGTGCCAGCAGCGTAGCTCCAGGGATGGAAGAGAAAAGTGGCTACACCTTC. Its protein is CASSVAPGMEEKSGYTF.

The V call is TRBV29-1, the J call TRBJ1-2, with TRBD1 as a possible D gene (6 bases). V lost 2 bases and J 6 bases, leaving 19 bases between the germline ends. The CDR3 contains 15 residues. Germline values: CDR1 SQVTM, CDR2 ANQGSEA. Here the CDR3 DNA reads TGCAGCGTTGAAAGAACAGGGCAGGCTCACCATGGCTACACCTTC. Translated: CSVERTGQAHHGYTF. The full variable domain, rest sourced from reference TRBV29-1 and TRBJ1-2, is SAVISQKPSRDICQRGTSLTIQCQVDSQVTMMFWYRQQPGQSLTLIATANQGSEATYESGFVIDKFPISRPNLTFSTLTVSNMSPEDSSIYLCSVERTGQAHHGYTFGSGTRLTVV.

The table lists this clone with a count of one. The V call is TRBV2, the J call TRBJ2-5, with 11 bases matching TRBD1. With V trimmed by 10 bases and J by 4 bases, 5 bases remained unmatched. CDR1 SNHLY and CDR2 FYNNEI come from the germline V gene. This CDR3 comprises 13 residues. The DNA of the CDR3 is TGTGCCATCCCGGGACAGGGGGGAGAGACCCAGTACTTC. Its protein is CAIPGQGGETQYF.

This clone occurred once. The V call is TRBV30, the J call TRBJ2-1; possibly TRBD2 for D (5 bases). Germline CDR1 reads GTSNPN; CDR2 reads SVGIG (reference sequence). The CDR3 runs to 12 residues. V was trimmed by 0 bases and J by 7 bases, leaving 7 bases between them. The CDR3 DNA reads TGTGCCTGGAGTGTAACGGGGAATGAGCAGTTCTTC. Translated: CAWSVTGNEQFF. Supplemented by reference TRBV30 and TRBJ2-1, the full variable domain reads SQTIHQWPATLVQPVGSPLSLECTVEGTSNPNLYWYRQAAGRGLQLLFYSVGIGQISSEVPQNLSASRPQDRQFILSSKKLLLSDSGFYLCAWSVTGNEQFFGPGTRLTVL.

This sequence joins TRBV7-9 and TRBJ1-6, with D possibly TRBD1 on 6 matching bases. The V end lost 1 base, the J end lost 4 bases, and 8 bases lay between the germline ends. The CDR3 covers 15 residues. Germline V gene data show CDR1 as SEHNR and CDR2 as FQNEAQ (reference sequence). The CDR3 loop reads CASSLGRGYNSPLHF. CDR3 nucleotides: TGTGCCAGCAGCTTAGGCAGGGGTTATAATTCACCCCTCCACTTT.

The chain combines TRBV7-2 with TRBJ1-5, with 9 bases fitting TRBD1. The trim removed 1 base at V and 7 bases at J, leaving 2 bases unmatched. CDR1 and CDR2 from the germline V gene are SGHTA and FQGNSA. The CDR3 covers 14 residues. The CDR3 sequence is CASSLGGQGQPQHF. DNA of the CDR3: TGTGCCAGCAGCTTAGGGGGACAGGGCCAGCCCCAGCATTTT.

The V gene is TRBV7-3, the J gene TRBJ1-1; 8 positions agree with TRBD1. Germline V gives CDR1 SGHTA, CDR2 FQGTGA. J was trimmed by 5 bases and V by 5 bases; bases with no gene match: 13. The CDR3 length is 16 residues. The CDR3 reads CASSPTPGQAHTEAFF. The CDR3 DNA reads TGTGCCAGCAGCCCCACACCGGGACAGGCACATACTGAAGCTTTCTTT.

The chain recombines TRBV6-5 with TRBJ2-1; 9 bases are shared with TRBD2. The CDR3 extends over 15 amino acids. Germline loops: CDR1 MNHEY, CDR2 SVGAGI. The trim removed 6 bases at V and 5 bases at J, leaving 8 bases unmatched. For the CDR3, the DNA is TGTGCCAGCAGGCCGCCCAGCGGGGGGAACAATGAGCAGTTCTTC. Protein: CASRPPSGGNNEQFF.

The genes are TRBV19 and TRBJ1-4, with no clear D. Per germline, CDR1 LNHDA and CDR2 SQIVND (reference sequence). The CDR3 is made up of 14 amino acids. Trimming cost V 3 bases and J 4 bases, with 9 bases left between them. CDR3 in DNA: TGTGCCAGTAGTATTCTTCTGTTTAATGAAAAACTGTTTTTT. Protein: CASSILLFNEKLFF.